This record concerns one T cell receptor beta chain sequence. The sample is drawn from a study of blood T cell repertoires in COVID-19. V dropped 5 bases and J dropped 1; count of bases not matched to a gene: 3. This CDR3 is 13 amino acids long. The germline V gene has CDR1 GTSNPN and CDR2 SVGIG (reference sequence). Measured with immunoSEQ multiplex PCR; TCRdb has only the in-frame clones, and not every one. In the table there are 200,000 to 250,000 clones, 75% to 90% of which are singletons. This clonotype was sampled from a young woman in a cohort exposed to, infected with or recovered from COVID-19 (not recorded which). Source material: PBMCs or T cells enriched from blood (not recorded which). The chain carries TRBV30 and TRBJ2-7, with TRBD1 identical over 9 bases. The CDR3: CAWSGTGSYEQYF. Here the CDR3 DNA reads TGTGCCTGGTCTGGGACAGGGTCCTACGAGCAGTACTTC.